This T cell receptor (beta chain) was documented in a study of blood T cell repertoires in COVID-19. Germline CDR1 and CDR2: SGHRS and YFSETQ. V lost 7 bases and J lost 8; bases outside the gene matches: 9. This CDR3 contains 14 residues. Method: immunoSEQ multiplex PCR; TCRdb's copy keeps in-frame clones and lacks some. The data show around 170,000 clones, with around four fifths seen just once and approximately 6.1% held by the top ten. The chain is built from TRBV5-1 and TRBJ1-6; 7 bases line up with TRBD1. This sequence originates from a middle-aged woman with acute or convalescent COVID-19. The sample consisted of peripheral blood. For the CDR3, the DNA is TGCGCCAGCCGCCCGGGACAGATAGATTCACCCCTCCACTTT. Protein sequence: CASRPGQIDSPLHF.